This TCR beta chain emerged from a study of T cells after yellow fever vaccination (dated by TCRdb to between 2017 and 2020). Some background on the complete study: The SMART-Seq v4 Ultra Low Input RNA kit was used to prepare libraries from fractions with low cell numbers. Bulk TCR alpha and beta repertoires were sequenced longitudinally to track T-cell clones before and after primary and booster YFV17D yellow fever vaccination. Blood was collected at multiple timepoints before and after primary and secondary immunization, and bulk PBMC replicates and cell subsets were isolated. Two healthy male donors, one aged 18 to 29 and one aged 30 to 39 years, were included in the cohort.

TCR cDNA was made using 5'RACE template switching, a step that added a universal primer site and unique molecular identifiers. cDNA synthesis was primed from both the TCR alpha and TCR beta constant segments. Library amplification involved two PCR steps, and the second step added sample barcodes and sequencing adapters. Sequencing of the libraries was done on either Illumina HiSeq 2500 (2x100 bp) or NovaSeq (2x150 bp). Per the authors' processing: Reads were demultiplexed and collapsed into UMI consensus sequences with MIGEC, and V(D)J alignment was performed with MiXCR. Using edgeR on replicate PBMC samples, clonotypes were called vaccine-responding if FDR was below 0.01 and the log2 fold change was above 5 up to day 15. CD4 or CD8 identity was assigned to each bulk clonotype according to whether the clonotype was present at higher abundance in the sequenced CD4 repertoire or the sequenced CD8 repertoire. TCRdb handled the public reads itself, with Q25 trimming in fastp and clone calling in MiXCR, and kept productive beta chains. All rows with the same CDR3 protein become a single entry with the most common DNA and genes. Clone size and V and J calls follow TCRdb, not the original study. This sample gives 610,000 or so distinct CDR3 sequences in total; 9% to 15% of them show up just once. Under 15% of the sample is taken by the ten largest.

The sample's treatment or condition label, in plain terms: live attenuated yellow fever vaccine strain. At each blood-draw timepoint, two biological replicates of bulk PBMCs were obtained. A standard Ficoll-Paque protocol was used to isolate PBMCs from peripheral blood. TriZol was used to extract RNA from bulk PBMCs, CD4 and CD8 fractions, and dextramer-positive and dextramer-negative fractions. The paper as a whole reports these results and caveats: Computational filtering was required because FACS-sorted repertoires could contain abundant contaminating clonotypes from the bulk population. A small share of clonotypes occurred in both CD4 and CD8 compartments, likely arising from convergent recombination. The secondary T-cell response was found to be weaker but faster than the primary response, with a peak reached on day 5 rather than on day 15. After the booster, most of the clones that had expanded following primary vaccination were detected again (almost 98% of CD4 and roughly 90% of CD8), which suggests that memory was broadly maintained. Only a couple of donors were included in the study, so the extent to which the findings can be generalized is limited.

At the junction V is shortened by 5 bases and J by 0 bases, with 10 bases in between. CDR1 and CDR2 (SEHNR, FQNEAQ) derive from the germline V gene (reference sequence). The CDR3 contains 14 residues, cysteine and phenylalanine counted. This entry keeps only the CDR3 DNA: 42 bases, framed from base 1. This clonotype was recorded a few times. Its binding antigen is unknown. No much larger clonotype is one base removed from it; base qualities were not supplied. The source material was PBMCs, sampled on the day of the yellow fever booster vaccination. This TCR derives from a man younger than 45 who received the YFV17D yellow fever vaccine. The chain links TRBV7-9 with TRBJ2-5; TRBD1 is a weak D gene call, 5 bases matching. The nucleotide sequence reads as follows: TGTGCCAGCAGCACCGGACACGACCAAGAGACCCAGTACTTC. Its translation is CASSTGHDQETQYF.